The TCR beta chain described here comes from a study of PD-1 blockade in classical Hodgkin lymphoma. The data were produced by immunoSEQ multiplex PCR, yet TCRdb's version contains in-frame clones alone and is incomplete. In the table there are tens of thousands of clones, approximately 80% of which are singletons. The V gene end was trimmed by 5 bases and the J gene end by 1 base; junction bases not matched to a gene: 10. The CDR3 totals 16 residues. Germline CDR1 and CDR2: MNHNY and SVGAGI (reference sequence). The time point is: cycle 4 day 1 (C4D1), after about 6 weeks of nivolumab. Each patient relapsed following autologous stem cell transplantation, and prior brentuximab vedotin exposure differed. The study's findings and limits: Lower baseline TCR diversity was reported for newly diagnosed patients than for healthy donors. Individuals initiating nivolumab under 1 year after ASCT were excluded.

Details on this clone: Its antigen is still unknown.

The TCR was taken from a human donor with classical Hodgkin lymphoma. The V and J genes are TRBV6-6 and TRBJ2-7, with 8 bases identical to TRBD2. Sample: peripheral blood mononuclear cells (PBMCs), taken before the fourth cycle of nivolumab. CDR3 nucleotides: TGTGCCAGCAGTCCCTCCGCGGGGGGCATTTCCTACGAGCAGTACTTC. It is translated as CASSPSAGGISYEQYF.